Shown below are 3 T cell receptor beta chains from a single sample sequenced in a study of shared clonotypes between healthy human individuals. The repertoire was sequenced with immunoSEQ multiplex PCR; TCRdb's copy has only in-frame clones and lacks some. In the table there are roughly 1,100,000 clones, 65% to 80% of which are singletons. The sequenced sample consisted of memory CD4+ T cells sorted from blood. Specified subset: CD45RA-negative fraction. These TCRs come from a man aged 18-30 years in good health.

The chain is built from TRBV5-6 and TRBJ2-1, with TRBD1 as a possible D gene (6 bases). The CDR3 covers 15 residues. Trimming stripped 2 bases from V and 8 bases from J, with 17 bases between. In germline, CDR1 is SGHDT, CDR2 YYEEEE. CDR3 in amino acids: CASSFGVQGNYEQFF. The DNA of the CDR3 is TGTGCCAGCAGCTTTGGGGTACAGGGTAACTATGAGCAGTTCTTC.

The genes are TRBV6-5 and TRBJ2-2, with TRBD1 matching 11 bases. With V trimmed by 6 bases and J by 6 bases, 3 bases remained unmatched. CDR1 and CDR2 from the germline V gene are MNHEY and SVGAGI. CDR3 length equals 14 residues. In DNA, the CDR3 is TGTGCCAGCAGGAAGGGACAGGGGGCCGGGGAGCTGTTTTTT. Translated: CASRKGQGAGELFF.

This chain links TRBV10-3 with TRBJ2-7; the D gene could be TRBD1 or TRBD2 (5 bases each). V was trimmed by 0 bases and J by 5 bases, leaving 14 bases between them. This CDR3 is 15 amino acids long. The germline V gene encodes CDR1 ENHRY and CDR2 SYGVKD. The CDR3 region is CAISESRDLGDEQYF. CDR3 nucleotide sequence: TGTGCCATCAGTGAGTCGAGGGACCTAGGCGACGAGCAGTACTTC.